Each of the 23 T cell receptor beta chains below was sequenced from the same sample in a study of brain metastases from non-small cell lung cancer. Sequencing was performed with immunoSEQ multiplex PCR; in TCRdb, only in-frame clones are kept and a portion is missing. The sample consists of approximately 6,100 clones, roughly 80% of them appearing once. Material: primary lung tumor tissue. The receptor set was obtained from a donor older than 35 with non-small cell lung cancer.

The J gene is TRBJ1-2, the V gene TRBV6-5; D unresolved. Germline V gene data show CDR1 as MNHEY and CDR2 as SVGAGI. Trimming took off 5 bases at V and 7 bases at J, with 17 bases between the two ends. The CDR3 has 14 amino acids. DNA for the CDR3: TGTGCCAGCAGTCCCCTCAGTCCAGGAGCTGGCTACACCTTC. As protein: CASSPLSPGAGYTF.

V usage is TRBV3-1 (or the pseudogene TRBV3-2) and J usage is TRBJ1-1, with unresolved D. CDR3 length: 13 amino acids. The V end lost 2 bases, the J end lost 1 base, and 5 bases lay between the germline ends. From germline, CDR1 is LGHDT and CDR2 YNNKEL (reference sequence). The CDR3 DNA reads TGTGCCAGCAGCCAATGGGGGAACACTGAAGCTTTCTTT. The encoded protein is CASSQWGNTEAFF.

This CDR3 reads CASSLFGQGASPQHF. The CDR3, as DNA: TGTGCCAGCAGCTTGTTCGGACAGGGGGCTTCGCCCCAGCATTTT. The chain uses TRBV5-5 and TRBJ1-5; 11 bases are a match to TRBD1. Looked up from germline, CDR1 is SGHKS and CDR2 is YYEKEE (reference sequence). V dropped 1 base and J dropped 9; count of bases not matched to a gene: 6. CDR3 size: 15 residues.

The chain has TRBV15 and TRBJ2-2, with D possibly TRBD2 on 7 matching bases. This CDR3 spans 17 amino acids. The germline V gene encodes CDR1 LNHNV and CDR2 YYDKDF (reference sequence). V was trimmed by 4 bases and J by 1 base, leaving 16 bases between them. Here the CDR3 DNA reads TGTGCCACCAGCAAGTTCCGCGGGGGCCAGAACACCGGGGAGCTGTTTTTT. Encoded protein: CATSKFRGGQNTGELFF. The full variable domain, completed using reference TRBV15 and TRBJ2-2, is DAMVIQNPRYQVTQFGKPVTLSCSQTLNHNVMYWYQQKSSQAPKLLFHYYDKDFNNEADTPDNFQSRRPNTSFCFLDIRSPGLGDTAMYLCATSKFRGGQNTGELFFGEGSRLTVL.

V is TRBV29-1 and J is TRBJ2-7; D perhaps matches TRBD1 (7 bases). V was cut by 6 bases and J by 0 bases, with 15 bases left in between. The CDR3 sequence is 14 residues long. In germline, CDR1 is SQVTM, CDR2 ANQGSEA. In DNA form, the CDR3 reads TGCAGCGTGCGGGACAGTCTAAGCTCCTACGAGCAGTACTTC. Its protein is CSVRDSLSSYEQYF.

The gene calls are TRBV5-1 and TRBJ1-5, with no clear D. The CDR3 runs to 15 residues. Germline loops: CDR1 SGHRS, CDR2 YFSETQ. V was shortened by 0 bases and J by 6 bases, with 13 bases between the two germline ends. CDR3 protein: CASSLDVAAGQPQHF. DNA for the CDR3: TGCGCCAGCAGCTTGGATGTCGCGGCGGGTCAGCCCCAGCATTTT.

The rearrangement uses TRBV4-1 and TRBJ1-2, with D uncertain. Germline assignment: CDR1 MGHRA and CDR2 YSYEKL. With 1 base removed from V and 4 bases from J, the gap between germline ends came to 16 bases. The CDR3 spans 16 residues. The CDR3: CASSQAATHTVYGYTF. CDR3 nucleotides: TGCGCCAGCAGCCAAGCCGCGACCCACACCGTCTATGGCTACACCTTC.

The chain carries TRBV28 and TRBJ1-5, with a possible D match to TRBD1 (5 bases). This CDR3 has 16 residues. Trimming stripped 8 bases from V and 7 bases from J, with 24 bases between. Germline assignment: CDR1 MDHEN and CDR2 SYDVKM. CDR3 sequence: CASSPTGVGSGQPQHF. The CDR3 nucleotides read TGTGCCAGCTCACCGACGGGGGTAGGTTCTGGACAGCCCCAGCATTTT.

The CDR3 spells CASKQGNTGELFF. In DNA, the CDR3 is TGTGCCAGTAAGCAGGGGAACACCGGGGAGCTGTTTTTT. The chain uses TRBV6-5 and TRBJ2-2; tentative D call: TRBD1 (5 bases). This CDR3 is 13 amino acids long. V lost 9 bases and J 1 base, leaving 9 bases between the germline ends. Germline lookup yields CDR1 MNHEY and CDR2 SVGAGI.

The chain links TRBV19 to TRBJ2-5; D unresolved. V lost 5 bases and J lost 2, with 9 bases in between. This CDR3 is 13 amino acids long. The germline V gene has CDR1 LNHDA and CDR2 SQIVND (reference sequence). The CDR3 protein is CASSGNVQETQYF. CDR3 in DNA: TGTGCCAGTAGTGGGAACGTTCAAGAGACCCAGTACTTC.

This clone was counted a single time. The chain uses TRBV28 and TRBJ2-1; tentative D call: TRBD2 (7 bases). The germline gives CDR1 MDHEN, CDR2 SYDVKM. CDR3 length: 14 amino acids. V lost 2 bases to trimming and J lost 9 bases, with 14 bases between them. CDR3 in DNA: TGTGCCAGCAGTTTAGAACAGGGAGGGGGTGAGCAGTTCTTC. This gives the protein CASSLEQGGGEQFF.

V is TRBV5-1 and J is TRBJ1-6, with 8 bases identical to TRBD1. The length of the CDR3 is 13 residues. Germline CDR1 SGHRS, CDR2 YFSETQ. V trimming: 4 bases; J trimming: 6 bases; junction bases outside the gene matches: 0. The chain's CDR3 is CASSGQGNSPLHF. DNA of the CDR3: TGCGCCAGCAGCGGACAGGGTAATTCACCCCTCCACTTT. The variable domain in full, with the rest retrieved from reference TRBV5-1 and TRBJ1-6, is KAGVTQTPRYLIKTRGQQVTLSCSPISGHRSVSWYQQTPGQGLQFLFEYFSETQRNKGNFPGRFSGRQFSNSRSEMNVSTLELGDSALYLCASSGQGNSPLHFGNGTRLTVT.

CDR3 loop: CASSAAGTGSGNIQYF. CDR3 bases: TGTGCCAGCAGCGCCGCCGGGACGGGGAGTGGAAACATTCAGTACTTC. The chain joins TRBV9 to TRBJ2-4, with D perhaps assigned TRBD1 or TRBD2 (5 bases each). CDR3 length equals 16 residues. Germline CDR1 and CDR2: SGDLS and YYNGEE. Deletions cut 3 bases from V and 6 bases from J, with 19 bases between.

The V and J genes are TRBV6-5 and TRBJ2-7; the D is unclear. The CDR3 is 13 amino acids. Trimming pared 6 bases from V and 0 bases from J, leaving 9 bases between. Germline V gene lookup returns CDR1 MNHEY and CDR2 SVGAGI. CDR3 coding DNA: TGTGCCAGCAGGGCCGTCGGCTCCTACGAGCAGTACTTC. Translated: CASRAVGSYEQYF.

The rearrangement links TRBV24-1 to TRBJ2-3; the D gene could be TRBD1 or TRBD2 (5 bases each). Trimming shortened V by 7 bases and J by 2 bases, and 12 bases separated the two germline ends. Germline CDR1 and CDR2: KGHDR and SFDVKD. The CDR3 contains 14 residues. CDR3 DNA: TGTGCCACCAGGGGGGTCCTGCCCACAGATACGCAGTATTTT. Protein product: CATRGVLPTDTQYF.

The gene calls are TRBV6-2 or TRBV6-3 and TRBJ1-5; D not resolved. Trimming took 0 bases from V and 6 from J, leaving 18 bases between them. Germline CDR1 reads MNHEY; CDR2 reads SVGEGT. There are 17 residues in the CDR3. The CDR3 sequence is CASSYSKSQIRRQPQHF. The CDR3 bases are TGTGCCAGCAGTTACTCGAAGTCCCAGATAAGACGTCAGCCCCAGCATTTT.

The chain recombines TRBV4-2 with TRBJ1-3, with 8 bases identical to TRBD1. With 3 bases clipped from V and 0 bases from J, the junction kept 19 bases outside the gene matches. The V gene's germline CDR1 is LGHNA and CDR2 YNFKEQ. This CDR3 comprises 21 residues. CDR3 sequence: CASSQEVLSRGRLSSGNTIYF. The CDR3 DNA is TGTGCCAGCAGCCAGGAAGTACTTAGCAGGGGGCGCCTCTCCTCTGGAAACACCATATATTTT.

The chain links TRBV14 to TRBJ2-3, with TRBD1 matching 11 bases. Germline lookup yields CDR1 SGHDN and CDR2 FVKESK. This CDR3 is built from 16 residues. V lost 4 bases to trimming and J lost 5 bases; unmatched junction nucleotides: 8. Here the CDR3 reads CASSPWGTGGLDTQYF. CDR3 DNA sequence: TGTGCCAGCAGCCCCTGGGGGACAGGGGGGTTAGATACGCAGTATTTT.

The V and J genes are TRBV29-1 and TRBJ1-5; tentative D call: TRBD1 (6 bases). The V end was cut by 4 bases, the J end by 2 bases, with 12 bases between. The CDR3 sequence is 14 residues long. CDR1 and CDR2 (germline): SQVTM, ANQGSEA. CDR3: CSVAEGGGNQPQHF. The DNA of the CDR3 is TGCAGCGTTGCGGAGGGGGGAGGCAATCAGCCCCAGCATTTT.

This clone was seen once. The CDR3 protein is CASSLRGSHNEQFF. DNA of the CDR3: TGTGCCAGCAGCCTCCGCGGGAGCCACAATGAGCAGTTCTTC. The chain couples TRBV7-8 to TRBJ2-1, with 7 bases identical to TRBD2. The CDR3 runs 14 residues. Per the germline V gene, CDR1 is SGHVS and CDR2 is FQNEAQ. V was clipped by 5 bases and J by 5 bases; unmatched bases: 6.

This chain uses TRBV7-6 with TRBJ2-3; D remains unclear. The CDR3 is 16 amino acids. The germline V gene has CDR1 SGHVS and CDR2 FNYEAQ. V lost 3 bases and J 0 bases, leaving 13 bases between the germline ends. The CDR3 is CASSFRGVTSTDTQYF. The CDR3 nucleotides are TGTGCCAGCAGCTTTCGAGGCGTCACTAGCACAGATACGCAGTATTTT.

The rearrangement links TRBV5-1 to TRBJ1-2, with D possibly TRBD1 on 6 matching bases. V was cut by 4 bases and J by 3 bases, with 10 bases left in between. The germline CDR1 and CDR2 sequences are SGHRS and YFSETQ. The CDR3 totals 13 residues. The CDR3 DNA reads as TGCGCCAGCAGCCCAAGGACAGACTATGGCTACACCTTC. This translates into CASSPRTDYGYTF.

This rearrangement joins TRBV5-5 to TRBJ1-6; D gene ambiguous. V was pared by 0 bases and J by 13 bases, with 14 bases between. Germline V lookup: CDR1 SGHKS, CDR2 YYEKEE (reference sequence). The length of the CDR3 is 14 residues. The CDR3: CASSLGLGEVPLHF. The CDR3 nucleotides read TGTGCCAGCAGCTTGGGGCTGGGAGAGGTGCCCCTCCACTTT.